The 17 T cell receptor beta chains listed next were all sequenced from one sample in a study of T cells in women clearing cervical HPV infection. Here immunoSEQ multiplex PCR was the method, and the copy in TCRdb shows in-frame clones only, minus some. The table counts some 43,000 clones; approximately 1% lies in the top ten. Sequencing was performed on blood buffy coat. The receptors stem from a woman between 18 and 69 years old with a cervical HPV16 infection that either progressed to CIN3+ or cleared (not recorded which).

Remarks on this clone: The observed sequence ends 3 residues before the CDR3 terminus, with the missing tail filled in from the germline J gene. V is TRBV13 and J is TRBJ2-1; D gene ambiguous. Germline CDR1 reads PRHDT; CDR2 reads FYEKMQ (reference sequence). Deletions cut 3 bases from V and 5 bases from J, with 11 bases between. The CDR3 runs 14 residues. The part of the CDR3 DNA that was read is TGTGCCAGCAGCTTTAATCCCTCTCACAATGAG. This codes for CASSFNPSHNE. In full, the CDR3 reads CASSFNPSHNEQFF.

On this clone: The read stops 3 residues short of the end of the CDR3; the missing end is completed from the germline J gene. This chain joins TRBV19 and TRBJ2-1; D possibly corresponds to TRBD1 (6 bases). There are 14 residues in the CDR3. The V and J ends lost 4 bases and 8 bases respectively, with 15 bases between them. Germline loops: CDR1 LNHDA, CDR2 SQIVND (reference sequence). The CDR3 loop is CASSRDTTFDEQFF. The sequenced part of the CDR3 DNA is TGTGCCAGTAGTAGGGACACCACTTTCGATGAG.

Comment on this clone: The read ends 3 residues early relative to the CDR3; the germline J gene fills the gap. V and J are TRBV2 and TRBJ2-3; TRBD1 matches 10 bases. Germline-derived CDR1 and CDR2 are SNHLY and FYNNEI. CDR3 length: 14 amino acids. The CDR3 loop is CASNEDRGSETQYF. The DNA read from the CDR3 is TGTGCCAGCAATGAGGACAGGGGGTCGGAGACG.

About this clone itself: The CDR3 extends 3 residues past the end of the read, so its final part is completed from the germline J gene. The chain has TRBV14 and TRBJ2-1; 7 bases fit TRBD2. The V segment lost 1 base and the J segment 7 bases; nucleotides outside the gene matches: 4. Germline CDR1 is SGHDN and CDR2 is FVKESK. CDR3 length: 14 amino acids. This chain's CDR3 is CASSQAAGLNEQFF. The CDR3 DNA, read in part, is TGTGCCAGCAGCCAAGCAGCGGGGTTGAATGAG.

This CDR3 is CASRERKGALIGPLHF. The CDR3 bases that were read are TGTGCCAGCAGGGAAAGAAAGGGTGCCTTAATCGGACCC. The chain couples TRBV6-1 to TRBJ1-6; D gene ambiguous. With the read ending 3 residues before the CDR3 end, the germline J gene is used to fill in that end. This CDR3 comprises 16 residues. In germline, CDR1 is MNHNS, CDR2 SASEGT. The ends were cut back, 6 bases at V and 12 bases at J, with 24 bases in the middle.

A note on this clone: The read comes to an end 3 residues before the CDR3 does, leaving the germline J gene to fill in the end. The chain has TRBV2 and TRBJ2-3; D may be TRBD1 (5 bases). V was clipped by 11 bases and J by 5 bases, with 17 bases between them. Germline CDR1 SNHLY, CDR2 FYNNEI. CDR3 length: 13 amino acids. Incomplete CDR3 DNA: TGTGCCTCCATTCAGGGAAGGGGAGATACG. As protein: CASIQGRGDT. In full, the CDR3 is CASIQGRGDTQYF.

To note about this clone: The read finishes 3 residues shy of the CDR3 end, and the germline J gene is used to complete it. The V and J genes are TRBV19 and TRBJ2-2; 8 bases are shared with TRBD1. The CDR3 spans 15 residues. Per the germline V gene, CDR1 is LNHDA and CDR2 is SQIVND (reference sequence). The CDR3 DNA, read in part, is TGTGCCACCAAAACCGGACAGGGAAAAAATAACGTG. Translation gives CATKTGQGKNNV. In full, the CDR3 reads CATKTGQGKNNVLFF.

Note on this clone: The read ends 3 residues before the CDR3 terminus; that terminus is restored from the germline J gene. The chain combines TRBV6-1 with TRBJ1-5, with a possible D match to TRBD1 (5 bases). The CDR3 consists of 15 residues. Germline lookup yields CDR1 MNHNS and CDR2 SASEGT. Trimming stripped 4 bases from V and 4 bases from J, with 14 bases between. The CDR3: CASSVWGVENQPQHF. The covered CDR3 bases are TGTGCCAGCAGTGTGTGGGGGGTGGAAAATCAGCCC.

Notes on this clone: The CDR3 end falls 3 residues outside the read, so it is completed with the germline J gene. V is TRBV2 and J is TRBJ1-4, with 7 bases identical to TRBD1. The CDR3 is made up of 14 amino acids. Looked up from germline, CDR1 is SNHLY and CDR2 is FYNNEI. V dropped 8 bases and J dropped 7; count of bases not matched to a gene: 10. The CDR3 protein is CASDLDRVAEKLFF. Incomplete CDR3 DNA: TGTGCCAGCGACCTAGACAGGGTGGCTGAAAAA. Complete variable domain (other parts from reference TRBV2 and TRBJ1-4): EPEVTQTPSHQVTQMGQEVILRCVPISNHLYFYWYRQILGQKVEFLVSFYNNEISEKSEIFDDQFSVERPDGSNFTLKIRSTKLEDSAMYFCASDLDRVAEKLFFGSGTQLSVL.

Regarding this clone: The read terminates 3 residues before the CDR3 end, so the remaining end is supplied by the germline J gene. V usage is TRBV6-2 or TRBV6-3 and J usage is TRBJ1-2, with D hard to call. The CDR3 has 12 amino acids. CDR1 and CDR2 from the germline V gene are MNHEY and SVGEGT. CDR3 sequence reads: CASSPSTDTYTF. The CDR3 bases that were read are TGTGCCAGCAGCCCCTCCACAGATACC.

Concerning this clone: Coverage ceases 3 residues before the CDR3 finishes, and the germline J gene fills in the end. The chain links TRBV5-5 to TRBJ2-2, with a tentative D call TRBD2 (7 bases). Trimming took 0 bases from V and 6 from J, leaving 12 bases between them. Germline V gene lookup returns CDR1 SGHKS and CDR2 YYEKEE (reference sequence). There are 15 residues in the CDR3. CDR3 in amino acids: CASSLGGGAAGELFF. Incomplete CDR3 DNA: TGTGCCAGCAGCTTGGGTGGGGGGGCCGCCGGGGAG.

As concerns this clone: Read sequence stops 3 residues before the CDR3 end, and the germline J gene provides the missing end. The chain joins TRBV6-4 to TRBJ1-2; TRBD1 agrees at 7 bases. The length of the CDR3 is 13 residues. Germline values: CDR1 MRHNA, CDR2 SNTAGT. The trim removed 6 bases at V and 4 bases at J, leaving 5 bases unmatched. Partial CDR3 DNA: TGTGCCAGCAGGGGACAGCGCACCTATGGC. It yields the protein CASRGQRTYG. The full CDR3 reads CASRGQRTYGYTF.

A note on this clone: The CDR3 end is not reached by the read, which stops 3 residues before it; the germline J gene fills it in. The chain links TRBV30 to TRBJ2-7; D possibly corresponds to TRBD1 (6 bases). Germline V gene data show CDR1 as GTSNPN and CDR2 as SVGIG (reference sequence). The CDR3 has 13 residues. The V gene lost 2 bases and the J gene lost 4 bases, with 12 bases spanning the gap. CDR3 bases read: TGTGCCTGGAGTCCCGGGACATCTTACGAG. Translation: CAWSPGTSYE. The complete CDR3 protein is CAWSPGTSYEQYF.

Here the CDR3 reads CASSLVSGGEGYTF. The sequenced CDR3 bases are TGCGCCAGCAGCTTGGTCTCAGGGGGCGAGGGC. This chain connects TRBV5-1 to TRBJ1-2; 8 nucleotides line up with TRBD1. The missing CDR3 end, 3 residues past where the read stops, is filled in from the germline J gene. This CDR3 has 14 amino acids. Germline V gene lookup returns CDR1 SGHRS and CDR2 YFSETQ.

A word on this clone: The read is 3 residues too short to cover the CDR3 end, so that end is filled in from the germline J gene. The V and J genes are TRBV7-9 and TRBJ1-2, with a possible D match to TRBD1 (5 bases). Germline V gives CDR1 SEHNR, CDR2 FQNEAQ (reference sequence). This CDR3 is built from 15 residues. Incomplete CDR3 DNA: TGTGCCAGCACCGTTAGCGGGGGAACTTACAATGAC. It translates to CASTVSGGTYND. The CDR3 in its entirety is CASTVSGGTYNDYTF.

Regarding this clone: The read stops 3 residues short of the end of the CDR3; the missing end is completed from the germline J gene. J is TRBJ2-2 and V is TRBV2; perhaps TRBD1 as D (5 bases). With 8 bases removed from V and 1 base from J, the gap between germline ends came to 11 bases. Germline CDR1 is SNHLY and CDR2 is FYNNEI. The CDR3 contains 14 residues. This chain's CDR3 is CASWWGGNTGELFF. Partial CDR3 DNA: TGTGCCAGCTGGTGGGGCGGGAACACCGGGGAG.

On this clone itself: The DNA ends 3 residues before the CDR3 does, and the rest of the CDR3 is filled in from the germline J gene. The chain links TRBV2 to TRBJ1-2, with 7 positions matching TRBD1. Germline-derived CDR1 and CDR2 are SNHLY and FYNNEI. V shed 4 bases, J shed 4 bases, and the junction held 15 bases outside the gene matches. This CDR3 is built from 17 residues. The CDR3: CASSVPGQAHWFYGYTF. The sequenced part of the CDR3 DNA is TGTGCCAGCAGTGTACCTGGACAGGCCCACTGGTTCTATGGC.